The 5 T cell receptor beta chains reported below all come from one sample, sequenced in a study of T cell responses to AZD1222 COVID-19 vaccine. The protocol was immunoSEQ multiplex PCR, while the TCRdb copy is restricted to in-frame clones and leaves out a portion. This table has some 190,000 clones, 85% to 90% appearing once. Source: peripheral blood, taken on day 0 of AZD1222 vaccination. All receptors derive from an adult in good health.

The chain carries TRBV30 and TRBJ2-2; the D is unclear. The CDR3 runs to 17 residues. V was cut by 2 bases and J by 2 bases, with 18 bases left in between. From germline, CDR1 is GTSNPN and CDR2 SVGIG (reference sequence). CDR3 in amino acids: CAWSPQTDPPNTGELFF. The CDR3, as DNA: TGTGCCTGGAGTCCACAAACGGACCCCCCCAACACCGGGGAGCTGTTTTTT.

This chain links TRBV7-2 with TRBJ1-4, with D unclear. CDR1 and CDR2 from the germline V gene are SGHTA and FQGNSA. Trimming took off 0 bases at V and 8 bases at J, with 7 bases between the two ends. CDR3 length: 13 amino acids. The CDR3 sequence: CASSLAGGEKLFF. CDR3 DNA: TGTGCCAGCAGCTTAGCCGGCGGGGAAAAACTGTTTTTT.

This sequence joins TRBV4-2 and TRBJ2-1; D perhaps matches TRBD1 (6 bases). The CDR3 extends over 15 amino acids. The V end lost 4 bases, the J end lost 5 bases, and 15 bases lay between the germline ends. CDR1 is LGHNA, CDR2 YNFKEQ, per germline. Here the CDR3 DNA reads TGTGCCAGCAGCCCACTACGGGACACGAACAATGAGCAGTTCTTC. The encoded protein is CASSPLRDTNNEQFF.

CDR3 DNA: TGTGCCAGTATGAGGTTAGAATCGAACACTGAAGCTTTCTTT. Encoded protein: CASMRLESNTEAFF. V gene TRBV19 combines with J gene TRBJ1-1; D not resolved. Germline V CDR1 and CDR2: LNHDA, SQIVND (reference sequence). V shed 7 bases and J shed 1 base, with 13 bases lying between them. The CDR3 is 14 residues long.

J is TRBJ1-1 and V is TRBV30, with 10 bases fitting TRBD1. V gave up 0 bases and J gave up 1 base; unmatched junction bases: 11. Per the germline V gene, CDR1 is GTSNPN and CDR2 is SVGIG (reference sequence). There are 18 residues in the CDR3. For the CDR3, the DNA is TGTGCCTGGAGTGTATCCAAGAGGGGACAGGGGAAGAACACTGAAGCTTTCTTT. Protein sequence: CAWSVSKRGQGKNTEAFF.